This entry features one T cell receptor beta chain sequence. Its antigen remains undetermined. No much larger clone exists at a distance of one base, and base qualities are not known. The collaborating institutions used their own protocols to collect whole blood in K2EDTA tubes. Collaborator samples were shipped for TCRbeta analysis as frozen whole blood, isolated PBMCs, or DNA extracted from either sample type. The data originate from a study of blood T cell repertoires in COVID-19 (TCRdb year 2020). For the study in its entirety: The collaborator samples originated in the United States, Italy and Spain and spanned the acute and convalescent phases of COVID-19. The prospective study material was composed of cDNA or gDNA derived from T cells, B-cell-depleted T cells, or PBMCs. Deeply sampled blood TCRbeta repertoires from subjects exposed to, actively infected with, or recovered from COVID-19 were included in the dataset. The repertoires were made available in a free public database intended to serve as a resource for research on the immune response to SARS-CoV-2. The samples were drawn from two sources: the first 160 participants of the ongoing ImmuneRACE study, and 950 to 1,500 subjects contributed by 6 global collaborators. A de-identified subject ID, COVID-19 status, age in years and sex were almost always included in the sample metadata. Where available, HLA class I and class II types were taken from metadata supplied by the sample provider and were not determined by assay-based typing.

TCRbeta CDR3 regions were amplified from genomic DNA using the immunoSEQ Assay, a bias-controlled multiplex PCR. Per the source publication's procedure: Nucleated cell counts per sample were estimated from amplification of reference gene primers within the assay. To quantify the absolute abundance of each unique TCRbeta CDR3 rearrangement, sequence reads were collapsed and filtered. For each sample, productive Simpson clonality was calculated as the square root of Simpson's diversity index across productive rearrangements. TCRdb limited this immuneACCESS table to in-frame rearrangements with V and J called. A share of clones is missing; checked studies link under half to unresolved V genes, and the rest is unexplained. V and J calls and clone size come straight from that table; D and trimming were deduced from the DNA. Present in this sample are about 120,000 clones, roughly 80% of which were seen just once. The ten top clones hold roughly 12% of the sample.

V lost 6 bases and J lost 6 bases, and the count of bases not matched to a germline gene is 6. From the germline V gene, CDR1 is MNHEY and CDR2 is SVGAGI. From cysteine to phenylalanine, the CDR3 is 13 amino acids long. The read is trimmed to its CDR3 DNA, 39 bases read in frame from base 1. Broader findings and caveats from the paper: The quantity of clinical and demographic metadata differed by source and by participant and was supplied without curation.

Source material: peripheral blood. The rearrangement combines TRBV6-5 with TRBJ2-5; 8 bases in the junction line up with TRBD1. This TCR derives from a human donor in a cohort sampled during active COVID-19. The CDR3 region reads CASRATGGKTQYF. DNA sequence: TGTGCCAGCAGGGCCACAGGGGGAAAGACCCAGTACTTC.